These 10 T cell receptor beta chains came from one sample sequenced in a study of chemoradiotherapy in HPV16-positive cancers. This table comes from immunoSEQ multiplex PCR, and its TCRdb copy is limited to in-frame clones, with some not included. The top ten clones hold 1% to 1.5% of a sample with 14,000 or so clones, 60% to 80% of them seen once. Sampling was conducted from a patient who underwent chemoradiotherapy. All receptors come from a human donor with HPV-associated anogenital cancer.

The DNA of the CDR3 is TGCGCCAGCAGTCGGACAGGGGTTTCACCCCTCCACTTT. Protein product: CASSRTGVSPLHF. The chain carries TRBV4-1 and TRBJ1-6; the match to TRBD1 covers 9 bases. The trim removed 6 bases at V and 9 bases at J, leaving 3 bases unmatched. Germline V gives CDR1 MGHRA, CDR2 YSYEKL. The CDR3 contains 13 residues.

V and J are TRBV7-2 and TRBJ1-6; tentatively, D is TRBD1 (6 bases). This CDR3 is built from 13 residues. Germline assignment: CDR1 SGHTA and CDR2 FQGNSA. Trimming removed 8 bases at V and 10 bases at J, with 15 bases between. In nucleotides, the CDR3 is TGTGCCAGCTGGGAGGGGGGCGTATCACCCCTCCACTTT. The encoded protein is CASWEGGVSPLHF. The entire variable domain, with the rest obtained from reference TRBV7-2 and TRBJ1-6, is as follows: GAGVSQSPSNKVTEKGKDVELRCDPISGHTALYWYRQSLGQGLEFLIYFQGNSAPDKSGLPSDRFSAERTGGSVSTLTIQRTQQEDSAVYLCASWEGGVSPLHFGNGTRLTVT.

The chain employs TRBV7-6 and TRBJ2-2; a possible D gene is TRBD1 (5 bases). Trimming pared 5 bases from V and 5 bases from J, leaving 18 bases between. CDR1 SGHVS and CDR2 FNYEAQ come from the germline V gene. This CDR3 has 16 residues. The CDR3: CASSTRQKLITGELFF. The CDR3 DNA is TGTGCCAGCAGCACCCGACAGAAATTAATTACCGGGGAGCTGTTTTTT. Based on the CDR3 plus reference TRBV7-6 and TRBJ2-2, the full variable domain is GAGVSQSPRYKVTKRGQDVALRCDPISGHVSLYWYRQALGQGPEFLTYFNYEAQQDKSGLPNDRFSAERPEGSISTLTIQRTEQRDSAMYRCASSTRQKLITGELFFGEGSRLTVL.

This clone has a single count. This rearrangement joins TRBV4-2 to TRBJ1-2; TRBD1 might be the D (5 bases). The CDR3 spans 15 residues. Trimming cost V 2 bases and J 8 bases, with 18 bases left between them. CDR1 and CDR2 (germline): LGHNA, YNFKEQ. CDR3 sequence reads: CASSQSRTASGGYTF. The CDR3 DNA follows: TGTGCCAGCAGCCAATCAAGGACCGCCTCAGGGGGCTACACCTTC.

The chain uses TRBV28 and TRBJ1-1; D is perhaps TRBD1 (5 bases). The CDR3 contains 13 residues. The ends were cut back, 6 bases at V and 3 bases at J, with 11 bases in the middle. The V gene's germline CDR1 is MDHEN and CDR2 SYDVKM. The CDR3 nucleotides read TGTGCCAGCAGAGTGACAGAGTACACTGAAGCTTTCTTT. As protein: CASRVTEYTEAFF.

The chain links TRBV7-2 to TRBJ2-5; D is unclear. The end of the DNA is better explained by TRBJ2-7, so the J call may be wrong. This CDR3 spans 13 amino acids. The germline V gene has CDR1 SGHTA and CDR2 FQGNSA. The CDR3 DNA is TGTGCCAGCAGCTACCAGAGCTCCTACGAGCAGTACTTC. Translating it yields CASSYQSSYEQYF.

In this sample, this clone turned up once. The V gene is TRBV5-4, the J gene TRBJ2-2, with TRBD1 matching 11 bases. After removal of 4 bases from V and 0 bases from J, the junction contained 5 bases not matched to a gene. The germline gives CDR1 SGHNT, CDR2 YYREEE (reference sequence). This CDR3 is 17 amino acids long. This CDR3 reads CASSLGQGASNTGELFF. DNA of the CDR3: TGTGCCAGCAGCCTCGGACAGGGGGCCTCGAACACCGGGGAGCTGTTTTTT.

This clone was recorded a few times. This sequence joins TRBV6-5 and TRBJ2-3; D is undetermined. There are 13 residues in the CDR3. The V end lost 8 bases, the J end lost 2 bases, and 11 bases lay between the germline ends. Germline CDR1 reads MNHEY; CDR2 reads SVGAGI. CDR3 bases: TGTGCCAGCGCAGAACAAGCCACAGATACGCAGTATTTT. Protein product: CASAEQATDTQYF.

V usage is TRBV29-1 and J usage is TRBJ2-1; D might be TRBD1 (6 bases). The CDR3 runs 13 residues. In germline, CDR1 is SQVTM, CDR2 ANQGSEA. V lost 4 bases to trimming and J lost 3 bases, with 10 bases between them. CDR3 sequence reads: CSVAGVIYNEQFF. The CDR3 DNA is TGCAGCGTTGCAGGGGTGATCTACAATGAGCAGTTCTTC.

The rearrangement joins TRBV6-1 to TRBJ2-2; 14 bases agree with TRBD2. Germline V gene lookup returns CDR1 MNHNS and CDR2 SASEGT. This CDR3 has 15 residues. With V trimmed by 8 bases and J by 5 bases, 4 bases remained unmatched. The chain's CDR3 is CASRRTSGGTGELFF. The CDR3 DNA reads TGTGCCAGCCGGAGGACTAGCGGGGGGACCGGGGAGCTGTTTTTT.